This TCR beta chain comes out of a study of naive and memory T cell subsets. The study, taken as a whole, reports: In CD4 and CD8 cells, diversity dropped from naive through EMRA.

Germline CDR1 reads SGDLS; CDR2 reads YYNGEE. This CDR3 comprises 16 residues. V lost 0 bases, J lost 10 bases, and 17 bases lay in between. As to this clonotype: Its antigen remains unknown.

CD4+ T cell IFNgamma after overnight CMV lysate exposure gave donor CMV status. Sequential positive selection took CD4 T cells first, then CD8 T cells. The beta constant-region primer was an equimolar mix of two oligonucleotides covering TRBC1 and TRBC2. Nested alpha and beta constant-region primers with the SP2 primer drove four PCR rounds on ligated cDNA. The cDNA 3' end received a ligated single-stranded oligonucleotide carrying the SP2 primer and a 12-nucleotide UMI. TCRdb re-analysed the UMI-ligation and nested PCR reads in MiXCR, keeping a single row per CDR3 protein. The table lists 15,000 to 20,000 distinct CDR3 sequences, roughly 9% of them singletons.

What was sequenced was central memory CD8+ T cells from blood. The V gene is TRBV9, the J gene TRBJ1-6; D is uncertain. This TCR derives from a human donor in good health. In nucleotides, the CDR3 is TGTGCCAGCAGCGTAGCCCTAAAGGACGGTAACTCACCCCTCCACTTT. Its translation: CASSVALKDGNSPLHF.